This record concerns one T cell receptor beta chain sequence. Its target is not known. In the ViraFEST assay, antigen-specific CD4+ clonotypes were identified by expansion after peptide-pool stimulation. Isolation of CD4+ T cells took place after about nine days of culture. The vaccine given was either BNT162b2 or mRNA-1273, in two doses. Nobody among the vaccine recipients had prior SARS-CoV-2 infection (nucleocapsid antibodies were negative). Cultures received IL-2 medium that replaced half the medium on days 3 and 7. Assay used: immunoSEQ multiplex PCR; TCRdb lists only in-frame clones, some missing. The sample records about 24,000 clones, 60% to 75% being singletons. V lost 2 bases and J lost 5, with 14 bases in between. Germline V CDR1 and CDR2: MNHEY, SVGAGI. The CDR3 runs 15 residues. This specimen belongs to a study of vaccination effects on CD4 cells after COVID-19. Looking at the study overall: A median of 72 days separated the second dose and sampling.

The sequencing used CD4+ T cells from PBMCs cultured with HCoV-NL63 spike peptides, collected after COVID-19 vaccination. The receptor's source is a human donor who received a COVID-19 vaccine. The chain couples TRBV6-5 to TRBJ2-3; D is unclear. Here the CDR3 reads CASSYARMQGDTQYF. In nucleotides, the CDR3 is TGTGCCAGCAGTTACGCCCGGATGCAAGGAGATACGCAGTATTTT.